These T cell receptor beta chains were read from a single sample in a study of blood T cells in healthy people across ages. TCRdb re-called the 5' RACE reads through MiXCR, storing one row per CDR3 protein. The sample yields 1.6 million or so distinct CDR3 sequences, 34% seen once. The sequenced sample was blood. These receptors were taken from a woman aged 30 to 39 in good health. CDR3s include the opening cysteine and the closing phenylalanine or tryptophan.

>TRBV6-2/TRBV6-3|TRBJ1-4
CASRTANEKLFF
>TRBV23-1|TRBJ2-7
CASSRAIGEDLRKQYF
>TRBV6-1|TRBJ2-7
CASRSAGPYEQYF
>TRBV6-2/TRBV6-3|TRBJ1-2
CASSLPLPEYGYTF
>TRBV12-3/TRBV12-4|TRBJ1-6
CASSFITYNSPLHF
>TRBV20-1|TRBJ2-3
CSARPRGGPFSDTRYF
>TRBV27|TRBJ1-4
CASSRAGSRNEKLFF
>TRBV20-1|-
CSADDRGHEQYF
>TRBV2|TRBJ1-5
CVSSAMRQSNQPQHF
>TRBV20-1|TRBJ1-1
CSAQMGGMNTEAFF
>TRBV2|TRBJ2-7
CASMDRGYEQYF
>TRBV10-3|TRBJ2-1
CAISTGPGVGYEQFF
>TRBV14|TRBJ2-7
CASSRLAGPSYEQYF
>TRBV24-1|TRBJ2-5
CATSDSCSQGKKTQYF
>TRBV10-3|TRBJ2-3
CATRWEVLDTQYF
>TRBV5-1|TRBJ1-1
CASSSKTENTEAFF
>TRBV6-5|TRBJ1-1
CASSALESLNTEAFF
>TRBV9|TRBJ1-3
CASSVGQFSGNTVYF
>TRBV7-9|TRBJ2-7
CASSLGGTGEDEQYF
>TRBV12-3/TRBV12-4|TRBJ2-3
CASSLPGLARADTQYF
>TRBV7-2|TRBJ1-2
CASSLEHTPNYGYTF
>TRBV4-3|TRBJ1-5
CASSQDGRGHQPQHF
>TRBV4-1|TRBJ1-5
CASSQERGNNQPQHF
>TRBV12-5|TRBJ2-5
CASGTNSGETQYF
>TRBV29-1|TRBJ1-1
CSVWSTEAFF
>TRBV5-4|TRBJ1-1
CASRFGTANTEAFF
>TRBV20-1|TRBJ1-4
CSARDLRGLGDEKLFF
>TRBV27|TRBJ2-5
CASSPPGAPRETQYF
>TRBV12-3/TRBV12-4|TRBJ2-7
CASSPGVKEQYF
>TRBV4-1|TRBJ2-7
CASSLNLAGVNYEQYF
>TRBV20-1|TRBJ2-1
CSARDYGLAVRYEQFF
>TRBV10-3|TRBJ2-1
CAISDSGTAYNEQFF
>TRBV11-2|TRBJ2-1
CASSLLGVPEQFF